The TCR beta chain under discussion was sequenced for a study of shared T cell receptors in the human thymus. TCRdb's table, derived via immunoSEQ multiplex PCR, lists solely in-frame clones and lacks some. The table has roughly 700,000 clones, approximately 87% seen once. V dropped 0 bases and J dropped 1 base, with 7 bases sitting between them. Germline CDR1 SGDLS, CDR2 YYNGEE. This CDR3 spans 14 amino acids. The data also belong to a second study, concerning human thymus T cells. That paper notes: The sample donors, healthy Finnish infants, were having corrective surgery for congenital heart defects. Resections removed during corrective heart surgery provided the thymus tissue used. Repertoires sampled from thymus and blood appeared biased in V and J gene usage. Related work showed strongly overlapping thymic repertoires across unrelated individuals.

This chain joins TRBV9 and TRBJ1-1; D is unresolved. This sequence was found in a boy under two years old with a congenital heart defect. The material sequenced was thymocytes. The DNA of the CDR3 is TGTGCCAGCAGCGTAGGACTCTGGAACACTGAAGCTTTCTTT. Its translation is CASSVGLWNTEAFF.